Listed below are T cell receptor beta chains from one sample, sequenced in a study of regulatory T cells in long-lasting Graves disease. A single record per CDR3 protein comes from TCRdb applying MiXCR to the multiplex PCR reads. This sample has more than 300,000 distinct CDR3 sequences, with under 20% found just once. The same data also went into a second study, on T cells in Graves' hyperthyroidism and ophthalmopathy.

Sequenced material: peripheral blood mononuclear cells (PBMCs), taken at new diagnosis, from a patient treated with antithyroid drugs. Receptors were obtained from a woman aged 18-29 years with Graves disease. CDR3s include the opening cysteine and the closing phenylalanine or tryptophan. The D gene is left open where the match is weak. The size field is filled for only some rows; it gives once, few, many or a size class.

J | V | D | size | length | DNA | CDR3
TRBJ1-5 | TRBV28 | NA | NA | 13 | TGTGCCAGCAACCGGGACAATCTTCAGCCCCAGCATTTT | CASNRDNLQPQHF
TRBJ2-7 | TRBV20-1 | TRBD2 | many | 17 | TGCAGTGCTAGAGTAATGGGCAGTCTTCGGGGAGGGATCGAGCAGTACTTC | CSARVMGSLRGGIEQYF
TRBJ2-3 | TRBV19 | NA | few | 13 | TGTGCCAGTAGTATCCCCGGGGGCCGTACGCAGTATTTT | CASSIPGGRTQYF
TRBJ2-2 | TRBV3-1 | TRBD1 | many | 13 | TGTGCCAGCAGCGACAGGGGCACCGGGGAGCTGTTTTTT | CASSDRGTGELFF
TRBJ1-1 | TRBV12-3/TRBV12-4 | NA | many | 11 | TGTGCCGCCACAGGGCGTTCTGAAGCTTTCTTT | CAATGRSEAFF
TRBJ1-2 | TRBV13 | TRBD1 | NA | 16 | TGTGCCAGCAGGGAGGCCGGGACAGGGGAAAACTATGGCTACACCTTC | CASREAGTGENYGYTF
TRBJ1-2 | TRBV6-1 | NA | NA | 12 | TGTGCCAGCAGTCGGGGGGATCTTGGCTACACCTTC | CASSRGDLGYTF
TRBJ1-3 | TRBV6-1 | NA | NA | 14 | TGTGCCAGCAGGACCGCGGCAGTAGGAAACACCATATATTTT | CASRTAAVGNTIYF
TRBJ2-7 | TRBV12-3/TRBV12-4 | TRBD1 | many | 15 | TGTGCCAGCAGTTTAAGGACAGGTCTCGTCTACGAGCAGTACTTC | CASSLRTGLVYEQYF
TRBJ2-2 | TRBV25-1 | TRBD1 | NA | 16 | TGTGCCAGCAGTGAATTCGGGACAGGGGAGTACGGGGAGCTGTTTTTT | CASSEFGTGEYGELFF
TRBJ1-6 | TRBV11-2 | NA | NA | 14 | TGTGCCAGCAGTAGCGCCAGGGCTCTCGAACCCCTCCACTTT | CASSSARALEPLHF